These 6 T cell receptor beta chains came from one sample sequenced in a study of regulatory T cells in long-lasting Graves disease. Building the TCR beta libraries relied on iRepertoire HTBI primers, and CDR3 regions underwent Arm-PCR. TCRdb analysed the multiplex PCR reads with MiXCR anew, one entry per CDR3 protein. This sample has approximately 500,000 distinct CDR3 sequences, with 20% to 25% found just once. The time point is: persistent/refractory GD, antithyroid drugs over 5 years with positive TRAb. The TCR library was made from RNA extracted from PBMCs. Sequenced here: peripheral blood mononuclear cells (PBMCs), sampled when the disease was refractory, from a patient treated with antithyroid drugs. The source of these receptors is a female donor with Graves disease.

This clonotype came up many times. The chain is built from TRBV3-1 and TRBJ2-5, with D possibly TRBD2 on 5 matching bases. Germline-derived CDR1 and CDR2 are LGHDT and YNNKEL (reference sequence). Trimming cost V 10 bases and J 3 bases, with 6 bases left between them. The CDR3 extends over 10 amino acids. CDR3 bases: TGTGCCACGGGGAAAGAGACCCAGTACTTC. Amino acid sequence: CATGKETQYF.

This clonotype has at least ten counts. The V and J genes are TRBV28 and TRBJ2-7, with 8 bases lining up with TRBD1. This CDR3 has 15 amino acids. V dropped 1 base and J dropped 3; count of bases not matched to a gene: 5. Germline V gene lookup returns CDR1 MDHEN and CDR2 SYDVKM. The CDR3 nucleotides are TGTGCCAGCAGTTTATTTGGACAGGGCGGCTACGAGCAGTACTTC. Protein sequence: CASSLFGQGGYEQYF.

This clonotype was seen repeatedly, ten times or more. The chain recombines TRBV2 with TRBJ1-2, with D perhaps TRBD1 (5 bases). CDR1 is SNHLY and CDR2 is FYNNEI in the germline V gene. With 8 bases removed from V and 4 bases from J, the gap between germline ends came to 8 bases. This CDR3 comprises 11 residues. The CDR3 protein is CASGAIYGYTF. In DNA, the CDR3 is TGTGCCAGCGGGGCCATCTATGGCTACACCTTC.

This clonotype was seen many times. V is TRBV27 and J is TRBJ2-7; no definite D call. The CDR3 totals 14 residues. V lost 5 bases, J lost 7 bases, and 18 bases lay in between. Looked up from germline, CDR1 is MNHEY and CDR2 is SMNVEV (reference sequence). The CDR3, as DNA: TGTGCCAGCAGTCCGGCACTAATTAGTCGGGAGCAGTACTTC. Translating gives CASSPALISREQYF.

V and J are TRBV27 and TRBJ2-1; D is uncertain. The ends were cut back, 2 bases at V and 5 bases at J, with 7 bases in the middle. CDR1 is MNHEY, CDR2 SMNVEV, per germline (reference sequence). CDR3 length equals 13 residues. In nucleotides, the CDR3 is TGTGCCAGCAGTTTACTACAGAACAATGAGCAGTTCTTC. As protein: CASSLLQNNEQFF.

The chain is built from TRBV12-3 or TRBV12-4 and TRBJ2-1, with TRBD2 identical over 16 bases. J lost 5 bases, V lost 6 bases, and 7 bases had no gene match. This CDR3 spans 17 amino acids. The CDR3 DNA reads as TGTGCCAGCAGCGCGGGACTAGCGGGGGGGTACGACAATGAGCAGTTCTTC. Its protein product is CASSAGLAGGYDNEQFF.